This T cell receptor (beta chain) came from a study of cytomegalovirus exposure and HLA in healthy donors. Study-wide results and caveats: Reports described diagnosis of cytomegalovirus status by the classifier as highly specific and sensitive.

This clone has a handful of counts. What it binds is unknown. In germline, CDR1 is MRHNA, CDR2 SNTAGT. There are 15 residues in the CDR3. V was pared by 5 bases and J by 3 bases, with 8 bases of the junction left unmatched. Here immunoSEQ multiplex PCR was the method, and the copy in TCRdb shows in-frame clones only, minus some. The sample holds about 240,000 clones, about 90% seen once. This clonotype originated in a woman aged 25 to 45 in good health and CMV-seropositive. Specimen: PBMCs. This chain links TRBV6-4 with TRBJ1-2; TRBD1 matches at 8 bases. The CDR3 bases are TGTGCCAGCAGTTCGGGGGGACAGGTAGACTATGGCTACACCTTC. Protein product: CASSSGGQVDYGYTF.